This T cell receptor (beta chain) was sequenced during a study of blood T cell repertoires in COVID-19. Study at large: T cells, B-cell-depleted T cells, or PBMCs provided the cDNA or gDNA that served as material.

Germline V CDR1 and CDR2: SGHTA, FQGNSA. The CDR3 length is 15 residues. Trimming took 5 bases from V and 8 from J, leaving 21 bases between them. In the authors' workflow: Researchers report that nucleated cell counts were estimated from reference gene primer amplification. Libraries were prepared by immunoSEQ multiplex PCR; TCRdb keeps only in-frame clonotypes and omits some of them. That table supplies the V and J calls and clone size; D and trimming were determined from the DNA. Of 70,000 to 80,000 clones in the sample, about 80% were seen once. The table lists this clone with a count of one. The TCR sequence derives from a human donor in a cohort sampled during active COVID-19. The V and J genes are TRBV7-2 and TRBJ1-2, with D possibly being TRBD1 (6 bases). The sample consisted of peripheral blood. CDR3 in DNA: TGTGCCAGCAGCCTACGAACAGGCCAGGGGTTGGGCTACACCTTC. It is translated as CASSLRTGQGLGYTF.